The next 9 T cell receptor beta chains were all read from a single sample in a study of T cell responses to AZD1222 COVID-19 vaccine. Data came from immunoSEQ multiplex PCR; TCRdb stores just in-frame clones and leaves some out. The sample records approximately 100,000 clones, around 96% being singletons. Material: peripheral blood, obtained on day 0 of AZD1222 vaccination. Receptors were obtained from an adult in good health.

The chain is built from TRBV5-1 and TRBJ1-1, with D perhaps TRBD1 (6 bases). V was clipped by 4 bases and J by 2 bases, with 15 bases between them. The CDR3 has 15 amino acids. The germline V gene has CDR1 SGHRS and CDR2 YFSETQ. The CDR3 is CASSQVDSRNTEAFF. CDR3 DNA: TGCGCCAGCAGCCAAGTGGACAGCCGAAACACTGAAGCTTTCTTT.

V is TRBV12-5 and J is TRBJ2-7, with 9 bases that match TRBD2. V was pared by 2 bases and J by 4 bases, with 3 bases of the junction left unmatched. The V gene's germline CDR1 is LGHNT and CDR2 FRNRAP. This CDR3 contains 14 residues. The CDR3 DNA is TGTGCTAGTGGTTTGTCTAGCGGGATATACGAGCAGTACTTC. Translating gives CASGLSSGIYEQYF.

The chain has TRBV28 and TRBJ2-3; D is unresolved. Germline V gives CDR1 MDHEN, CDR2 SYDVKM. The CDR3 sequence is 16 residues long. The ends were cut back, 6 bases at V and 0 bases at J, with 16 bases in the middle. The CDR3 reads CASRAKRFSSTDTQYF. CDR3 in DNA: TGTGCCAGCAGAGCAAAGAGATTTTCGAGCACAGATACGCAGTATTTT. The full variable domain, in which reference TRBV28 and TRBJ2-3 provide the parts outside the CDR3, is DVKVTQSSRYLVKRTGEKVFLECVQDMDHENMFWYRQDPGLGLRLIYFSYDVKMKEKGDIPEGYSVSREKKERFSLILESASTNQTSMYLCASRAKRFSSTDTQYFGPGTRLTVL.

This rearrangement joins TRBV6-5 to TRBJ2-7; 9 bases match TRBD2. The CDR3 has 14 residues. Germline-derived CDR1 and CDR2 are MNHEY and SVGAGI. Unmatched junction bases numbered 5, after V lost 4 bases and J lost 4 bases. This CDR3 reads CASSSLAGAYEQYF. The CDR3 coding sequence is TGTGCCAGCAGTTCTTTAGCGGGAGCATACGAGCAGTACTTC.

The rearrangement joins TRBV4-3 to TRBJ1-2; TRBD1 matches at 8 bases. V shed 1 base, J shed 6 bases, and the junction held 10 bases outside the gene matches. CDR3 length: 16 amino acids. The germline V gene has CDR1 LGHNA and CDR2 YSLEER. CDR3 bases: TGCGCCAGCAGCCAAGTAGCCCTAGGACAGGGCCATGGCTACACCTTC. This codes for CASSQVALGQGHGYTF.

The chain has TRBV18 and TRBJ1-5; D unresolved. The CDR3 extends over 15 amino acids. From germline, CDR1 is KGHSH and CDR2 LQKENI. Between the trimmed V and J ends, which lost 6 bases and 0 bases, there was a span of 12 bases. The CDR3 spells CASSFEGYSNQPQHF. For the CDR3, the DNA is TGTGCCAGCTCGTTCGAGGGATATAGCAATCAGCCCCAGCATTTT. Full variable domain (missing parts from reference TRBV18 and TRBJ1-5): NAGVMQNPRHLVRRRGQEARLRCSPMKGHSHVYWYRQLPEEGLKFMVYLQKENIIDESGMPKERFSAEFPKEGPSILRIQQVVRGDSAAYFCASSFEGYSNQPQHFGDGTRLSIL.

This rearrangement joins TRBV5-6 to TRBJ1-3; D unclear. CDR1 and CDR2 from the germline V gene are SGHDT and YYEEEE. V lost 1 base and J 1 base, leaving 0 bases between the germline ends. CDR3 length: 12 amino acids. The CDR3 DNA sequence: TGTGCCAGCAGCTTGTCTGGAAACACCATATATTTT. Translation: CASSLSGNTIYF. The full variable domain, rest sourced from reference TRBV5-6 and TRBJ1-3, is DAGVTQSPTHLIKTRGQQVTLRCSPKSGHDTVSWYQQALGQGPQFIFQYYEEEERQRGNFPDRFSGHQFPNYSSELNVNALLLGDSALYLCASSLSGNTIYFGEGSWLTVV.

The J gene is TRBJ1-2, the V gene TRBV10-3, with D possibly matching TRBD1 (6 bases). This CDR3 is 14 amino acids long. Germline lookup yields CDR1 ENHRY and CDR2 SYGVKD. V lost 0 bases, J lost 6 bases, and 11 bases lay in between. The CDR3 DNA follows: TGTGCCATCAGTGAGTCTGGGGAGGGGGATGGCTACACCTTC. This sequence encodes CAISESGEGDGYTF.

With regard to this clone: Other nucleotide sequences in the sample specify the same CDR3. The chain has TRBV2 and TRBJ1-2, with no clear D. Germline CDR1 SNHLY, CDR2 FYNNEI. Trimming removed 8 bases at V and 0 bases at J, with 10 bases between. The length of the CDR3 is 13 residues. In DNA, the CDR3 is TGTGCCAGCGGGCAGAGCCCTAACTATGGCTACACCTTC. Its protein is CASGQSPNYGYTF.